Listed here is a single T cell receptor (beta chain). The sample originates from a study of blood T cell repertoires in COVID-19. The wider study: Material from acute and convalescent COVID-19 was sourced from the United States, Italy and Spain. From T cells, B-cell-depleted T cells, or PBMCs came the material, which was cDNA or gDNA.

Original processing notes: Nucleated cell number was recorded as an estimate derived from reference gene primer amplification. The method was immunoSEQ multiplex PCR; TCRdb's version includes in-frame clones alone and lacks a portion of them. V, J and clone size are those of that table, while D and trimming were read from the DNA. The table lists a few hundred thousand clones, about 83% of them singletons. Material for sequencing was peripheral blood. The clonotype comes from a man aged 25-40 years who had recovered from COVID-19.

This CDR3 is CASSRRLLAGATDTQYF. The DNA for the CDR3 is TGTGCCAGCAGTCGTCGTCTTCTAGCGGGGGCCACAGATACGCAGTATTTT. The chain couples TRBV28 to TRBJ2-3, with 10 nucleotides matching TRBD2. After removal of 5 bases from V and 2 bases from J, the junction contained 10 bases not matched to a gene. CDR1 and CDR2 (germline): MDHEN, SYDVKM. The CDR3 loop spans 17 amino acids.